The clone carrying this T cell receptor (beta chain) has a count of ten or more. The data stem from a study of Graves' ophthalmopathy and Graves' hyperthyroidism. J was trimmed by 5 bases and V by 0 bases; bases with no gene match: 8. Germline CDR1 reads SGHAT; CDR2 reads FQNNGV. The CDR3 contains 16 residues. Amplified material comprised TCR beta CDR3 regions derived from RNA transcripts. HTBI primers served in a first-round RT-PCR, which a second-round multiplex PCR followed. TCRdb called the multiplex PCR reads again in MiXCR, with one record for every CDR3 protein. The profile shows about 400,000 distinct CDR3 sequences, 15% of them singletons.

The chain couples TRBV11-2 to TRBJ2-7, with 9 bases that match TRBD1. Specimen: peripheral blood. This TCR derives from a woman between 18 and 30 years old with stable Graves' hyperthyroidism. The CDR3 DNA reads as TGTGCCAGCAGCTTAGATGGGGGGACAGGGTCCCACGAGCAGTACTTC. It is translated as CASSLDGGTGSHEQYF.